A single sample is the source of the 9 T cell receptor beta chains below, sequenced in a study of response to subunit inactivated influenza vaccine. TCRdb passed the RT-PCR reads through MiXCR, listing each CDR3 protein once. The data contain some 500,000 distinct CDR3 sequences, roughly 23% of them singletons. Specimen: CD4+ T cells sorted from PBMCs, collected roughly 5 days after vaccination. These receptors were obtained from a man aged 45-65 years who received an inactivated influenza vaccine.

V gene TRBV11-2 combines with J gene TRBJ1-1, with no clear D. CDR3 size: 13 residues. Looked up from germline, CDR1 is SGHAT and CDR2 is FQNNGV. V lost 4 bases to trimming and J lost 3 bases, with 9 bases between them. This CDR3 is CASSYYHHTEAFF. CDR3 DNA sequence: TGTGCCAGCAGCTATTATCACCACACTGAAGCTTTCTTT.

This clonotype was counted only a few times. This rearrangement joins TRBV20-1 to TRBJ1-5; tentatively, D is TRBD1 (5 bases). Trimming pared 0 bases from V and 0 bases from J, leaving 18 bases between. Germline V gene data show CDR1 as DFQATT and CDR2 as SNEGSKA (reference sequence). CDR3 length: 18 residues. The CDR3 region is CSARDHSSGGVSNQPQHF. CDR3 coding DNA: TGCAGTGCTAGAGACCACTCTTCTGGGGGTGTTAGCAATCAGCCCCAGCATTTT.

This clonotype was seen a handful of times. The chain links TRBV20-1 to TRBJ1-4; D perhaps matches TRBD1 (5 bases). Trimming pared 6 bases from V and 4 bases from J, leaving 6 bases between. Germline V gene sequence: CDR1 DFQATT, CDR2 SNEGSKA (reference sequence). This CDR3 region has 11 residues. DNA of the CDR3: TGCAGTGCGACAGTTAATGAAAAACTGTTTTTT. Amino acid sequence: CSATVNEKLFF.

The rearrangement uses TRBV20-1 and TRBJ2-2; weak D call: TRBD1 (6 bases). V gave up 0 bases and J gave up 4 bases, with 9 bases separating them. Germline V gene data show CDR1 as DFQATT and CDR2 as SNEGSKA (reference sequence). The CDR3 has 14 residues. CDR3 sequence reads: CSAREGAATGELFF. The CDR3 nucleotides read TGCAGTGCTAGAGAGGGGGCGGCCACCGGGGAGCTGTTTTTT.

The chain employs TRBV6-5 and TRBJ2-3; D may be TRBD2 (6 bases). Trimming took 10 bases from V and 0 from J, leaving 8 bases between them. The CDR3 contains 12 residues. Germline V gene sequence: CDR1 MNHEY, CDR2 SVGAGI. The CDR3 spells CAIGGSTDTQYF. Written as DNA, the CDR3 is TGTGCCATCGGGGGAAGCACAGATACGCAGTATTTT.

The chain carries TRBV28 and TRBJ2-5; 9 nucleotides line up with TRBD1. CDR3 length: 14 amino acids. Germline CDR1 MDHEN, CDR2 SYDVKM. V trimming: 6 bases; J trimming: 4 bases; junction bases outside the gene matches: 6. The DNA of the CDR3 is TGTGCCAGCAGCTGGGACAGGGTGGGAGAGACCCAGTACTTC. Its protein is CASSWDRVGETQYF.

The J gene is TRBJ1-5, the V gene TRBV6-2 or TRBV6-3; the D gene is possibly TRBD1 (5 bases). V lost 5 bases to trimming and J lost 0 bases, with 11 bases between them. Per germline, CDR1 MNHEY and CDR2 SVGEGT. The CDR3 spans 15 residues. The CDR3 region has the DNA TGTGCCAGCAGTCTCGACAGTCATAGCAATCAGCCCCAGCATTTT. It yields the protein CASSLDSHSNQPQHF.

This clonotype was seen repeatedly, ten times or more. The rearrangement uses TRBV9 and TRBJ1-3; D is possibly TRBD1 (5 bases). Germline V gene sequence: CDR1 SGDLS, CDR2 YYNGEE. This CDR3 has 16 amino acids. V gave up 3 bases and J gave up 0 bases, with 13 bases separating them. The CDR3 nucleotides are TGTGCCAGCAGCGCCCAGGGACCGTTCTCTGGAAACACCATATATTTT. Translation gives CASSAQGPFSGNTIYF. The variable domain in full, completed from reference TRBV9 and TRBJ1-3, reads DSGVTQTPKHLITATGQRVTLRCSPRSGDLSVYWYQQSLDQGLQFLIQYYNGEERAKGNILERFSAQQFPDLHSELNLSSLELGDSALYFCASSAQGPFSGNTIYFGEGSWLTVV.

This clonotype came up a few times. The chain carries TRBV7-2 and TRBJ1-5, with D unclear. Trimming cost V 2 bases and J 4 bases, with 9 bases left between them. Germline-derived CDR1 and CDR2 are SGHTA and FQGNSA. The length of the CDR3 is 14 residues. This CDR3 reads CASSLQAGNQPQHF. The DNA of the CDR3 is TGTGCCAGCAGCTTACAAGCGGGGAATCAGCCCCAGCATTTT.